What follows is one T cell receptor beta chain and its context. There is no known antigen for this receptor. Per-base qualities were not stored, and no clone one base away is much larger. These data belong to a study of STAT5B mutations in CD4+ large granular lymphocyte leukemia (dated by TCRdb to between 2022 and 2023). About the full investigation: Among healthy controls, the CDR3 'QG' motif was associated with a particular HLA allele. Flow cytometry on FACSCanto II or FACSVerse confirmed that purified fractions exceeded 95% purity among lymphocytes. TCRbeta repertoires of CD4+ T-cell large granular lymphocyte leukemia patients were compared with those of healthy blood donors. The research as a whole found: The data were not HLA-matched, and the relatively small sample size could explain the higher clonality seen in CD4+ compared with CD8+ T-LGLL. TRBV06-family usage was enriched among the top patient clones (8/27) compared with healthy controls (2/35). Main leukemic clonotypes were private to each patient, although approximately 25% of the main leukemic clonotypes were found at low frequency in the non-leukemic repertoires of other patients. Greater clonality appeared to be present in CD4-sorted patient repertoires than in healthy CD4+ repertoires, and the difference was retained after the putative leukemic clones were removed.

TCRbeta rearrangements were sequenced from genomic DNA using the immunoSEQ assay at survey resolution. From the authors' description of their analysis: In the TCR sequencing data, the lowest productive clonotype frequency that could be detected was 2.59 x 10-5. Only productive TCRbeta rearrangements, meaning sequences that were complete and in-frame, were kept for the analyses. Clonality for each sample was calculated as Simpson clonality in the immunoSEQ Analyzer version 3.0. Clones were categorized by frequency as very rare, small, medium, large (1-20%) or hyperexpanded (>20%). Generation probabilities were estimated with OLGA 1.2.3, V-gene circos plots were generated with VDJtools, specificities were searched for in VDJdb, and CDR3 motifs were identified with GLIPH. The source is immuneACCESS, and TCRdb retained only in-frame sequences with V and J called. Part of the clones is not carried over; for the studies checked, unresolved V genes explain less than half of this, and the remainder is unexplained. The V and J calls and the clone size are those of that table, but D and trimming were determined from the DNA. The sample table records 30,000 to 40,000 clones; 69% of these occur just once. The ten largest clones take up around 2.9% of the sample.

The CDR3 measures 14 amino acids from cysteine to phenylalanine. Kept here is only the CDR3 DNA, which spans 42 bases and is read in frame from base 1. V has 5 bases trimmed and J has 6 bases trimmed; junction bases matching no gene number 6. From a lookup of the germline V gene, CDR1 and CDR2 are SGDLS and YYNGEE. The healthy controls were 40 or so blood donors, and the buffy coats of these donors were supplied by the Finnish Red Cross blood service. All TCR-sequenced material derived from peripheral blood: patient blood samples and healthy donor buffy coats. Ficoll-Hypaque gradient centrifugation was used to isolate peripheral blood mononuclear cells. CD4+ cells were magnetically purified from the buffy coats of healthy controls. Genomic DNA was extracted with the Gentra Puregene Cell and Tissue kit and quantified on a Qubit 2.0 fluorometer.

The receptor's source is a human donor in good health. Material: CD4+ T cells from blood buffy coats. The sequence joins TRBV9 to TRBJ2-3; 10 junctional bases match TRBD2. The CDR3 protein sequence reads: CASSIAGGRDTQYF. In nucleotide form, the sequence is TGTGCCAGCAGTATAGCGGGGGGCCGGGATACGCAGTATTTT.